These 9 T cell receptor beta chains originate from one sample sequenced in a study of T cell repertoires in cytomegalovirus infection. The antigens of these receptors remain unknown. TCRdb independently ran MiXCR on the reads; one entry per CDR3 protein. This sample carries approximately 1,000,000 distinct CDR3 sequences, less than 40% of them seen once, and the ten largest clones take roughly 13%. This specimen consisted of cultured CD8+ T cells from PBMCs, obtained from culture after CMV antigen stimulation. All receptors come from a human donor in good health (CMV status not recorded). Some clones in this sample may be carry-over from other donors' samples.

This clonotype came up a few times. The genes are TRBV24-1 and TRBJ2-2; 9 nucleotides align to TRBD1. The V and J ends lost 4 bases and 1 base, in that order; junction bases with no gene match: 9. The CDR3 consists of 18 residues. Looked up from germline, CDR1 is KGHDR and CDR2 is SFDVKD. As DNA, the CDR3 is TGTGCCACCAGTGACTTTCCGGGACAGGGTCAGAACACCGGGGAGCTGTTTTTT. Encoded protein: CATSDFPGQGQNTGELFF.

This clonotype was counted a few times. The genes are TRBV28 and TRBJ2-1, with TRBD2 matching over 9 bases. The V segment lost 3 bases and the J segment 0 bases; nucleotides outside the gene matches: 6. The CDR3 is made up of 17 amino acids. CDR1 and CDR2 from the germline V gene are MDHEN and SYDVKM. The CDR3 is CASSFPSGESSYNEQFF. The CDR3 bases are TGTGCCAGCAGTTTTCCTAGCGGGGAGAGCTCCTACAATGAGCAGTTCTTC.

V is TRBV4-3 and J is TRBJ1-2, with D perhaps matching TRBD1 (5 bases). This CDR3 contains 15 residues. CDR1 and CDR2 (germline): LGHNA, YSLEER. The ends were cut back, 1 base at V and 4 bases at J, with 13 bases in the middle. The CDR3 DNA reads as TGCGCCAGCAGCCAAGTAATGGGGGGAGGCTATGGCTACACCTTC. This codes for CASSQVMGGGYGYTF.

This clonotype appeared a few times. V is TRBV12-3 or TRBV12-4 and J is TRBJ1-2, with 8 bases identical to TRBD1. CDR3 length: 15 residues. V lost 2 bases and J lost 3; bases outside the gene matches: 5. The CDR3 spells CASSLLGQGDYGYTF. CDR3 DNA: TGTGCCAGCAGTTTACTAGGACAGGGAGACTATGGCTACACCTTC.

The V and J genes are TRBV11-3 and TRBJ2-7; perhaps D is TRBD1 or TRBD2 (5 bases each). The CDR3 is made up of 13 amino acids. Germline V gene data show CDR1 as SGHNT and CDR2 as YENEEA. Between the trimmed V and J ends, which lost 6 bases and 0 bases, there was a span of 9 bases. CDR3 coding DNA: TGTGCCAGCAGGGGGGTTATCTCCTACGAGCAGTACTTC. Translation: CASRGVISYEQYF. Combining the CDR3 with reference TRBV11-3 and TRBJ2-7 gives the whole variable domain EAGVVQSPRYKIIEKKQPVAFWCNPISGHNTLYWYLQNLGQGPELLIRYENEEAVDDSQLPKDRFSAERLKGVDSTLKIQPAELGDSAVYLCASRGVISYEQYFGPGTRLTVT.

J is TRBJ1-3 and V is TRBV4-1; no clear D gene. The CDR3 loop spans 18 amino acids. The germline gives CDR1 MGHRA, CDR2 YSYEKL. V lost 4 bases and J lost 0, with 19 bases in between. In DNA form, the CDR3 reads TGCGCCAGCAGCCTAAGGACGGATCAACCTCCCTCTGGAAACACCATATATTTT. This encodes CASSLRTDQPPSGNTIYF.

V and J are TRBV9 and TRBJ1-1, with D tentatively TRBD1 (6 bases). The ends were cut back, 0 bases at V and 0 bases at J, with 12 bases in the middle. Germline V lookup: CDR1 SGDLS, CDR2 YYNGEE. The CDR3 contains 16 residues. CDR3 sequence (DNA): TGTGCCAGCAGCGTAGAAGGACAGCGCATGAACACTGAAGCTTTCTTT. Translated: CASSVEGQRMNTEAFF.

Concerning this clonotype itself: One end of the junction fails to match germline, which may point to a read error. The chain joins TRBV20-1 to TRBJ2-4; D is ambiguous. The CDR3 is made up of 9 amino acids. Germline CDR1 is DFQATT and CDR2 is SNEGSKA (reference sequence). CDR3: CSARDEANF. CDR3 in DNA: TGCAGTGCTAGGGACGAAGCTAACTTC.

This sequence joins TRBV6-2 or TRBV6-3 and TRBJ2-5, with 11 bases that match TRBD2. The CDR3 length is 14 residues. Trimming removed 6 bases from V and 4 bases from J; junction bases left unmatched: 4. CDR1 MNHEY and CDR2 SVGEGT come from the germline V gene. Here the CDR3 DNA reads TGTGCCAGCAGCTTTAGCGGGGGGGTAGAGACCCAGTACTTC. Encoded protein: CASSFSGGVETQYF.